The following is a T cell receptor (beta chain) sequence with its context. The target antigen is unknown. Mismatch with germline at one junction end may stem from a read error. There are 16 residues in the CDR3. Germline-derived CDR1 and CDR2 are GTSNPN and SVGIG (reference sequence). This specimen belongs to a study of T cells in tumors after PD-1 blockade. Overall study: Some patients also took daily vismodegib 150 mg during anti-PD-1 treatment.

Squamous cell carcinoma tissue after treatment was collected an average of 31 days into therapy. Findings and limits, study-wide: About 41% of tumor TCR clonotypes were also found in blood. Squamous carcinoma: roughly 51% of expanded exhausted clones novel, versus 29% of other expanded CD8+ clones.

The method was immunoSEQ multiplex PCR; TCRdb's version includes in-frame clones alone and lacks a portion of them. Seen here are 14,000 or so clones, around 68% observed once, and the top ten hold 25% to 40%. The chain combines TRBV30 with TRBJ2-3, with 9 bases fitting TRBD2. This specimen consisted of tumor tissue, obtained after anti-PD-1 treatment. The receptor's source is a human donor with cutaneous squamous cell carcinoma. CDR3 sequence: CAGRPRGGPGGVTQYF. CDR3 DNA sequence: TGTGCCGGGAGACCGCGGGGGGGGCCGGGGGGGGTTACGCAGTATTTT.